These 14 T cell receptor beta chains were sequenced from one sample in a study of OX40 agonist ivuxolimab in advanced cancers. The assay was immunoSEQ multiplex PCR, and TCRdb's table has in-frame clones only and misses some. The table records tens of thousands of clones, 80% to 90% of them present only once. The specimen was CD4+ or CD8+ T cells sorted from blood, collected in a trial of the OX40 agonist ivuxolimab. The receptors originated from an adult with an advanced solid tumor such as melanoma, head and neck, liver or kidney cancer.

V usage is TRBV6-1 and J usage is TRBJ2-7; TRBD1 matches at 11 bases. V dropped 3 bases and J dropped 6; count of bases not matched to a gene: 7. Germline CDR1 is MNHNS and CDR2 is SASEGT. This CDR3 has 15 amino acids. The CDR3 loop reads CASSDQGTGGGEQYF. The CDR3 bases are TGTGCCAGCAGTGACCAAGGGACAGGGGGAGGCGAGCAGTACTTC.

The sample holds a few counts of this clone. The CDR3 DNA reads as TGTGCCAGCAGGATGACAGGGACAGGGGATGGCTACACCTTC. Translated: CASRMTGTGDGYTF. The chain couples TRBV6-4 to TRBJ1-2; 10 bases fit TRBD1. In germline, CDR1 is MRHNA, CDR2 SNTAGT. The length of the CDR3 is 14 residues. Unmatched junction bases numbered 7, after V lost 6 bases and J lost 6 bases.

CDR3 in DNA: TGTGCCTGGAGTGGGGGGACAGGGGGTGCGAGCAATCAGCCCCAGCATTTT. Translating it yields CAWSGGTGGASNQPQHF. The chain carries TRBV30 and TRBJ1-5; 11 bases line up with TRBD1. CDR1 is GTSNPN and CDR2 is SVGIG in the germline V gene (reference sequence). V lost 1 base to trimming and J lost 1 base; unmatched junction nucleotides: 6. The CDR3 consists of 17 residues.

The chain couples TRBV11-2 to TRBJ2-7; 9 bases line up with TRBD2. Germline V lookup: CDR1 SGHAT, CDR2 FQNNGV. This CDR3 contains 15 residues. The V gene end was trimmed by 5 bases and the J gene end by 4 bases; junction bases not matched to a gene: 9. Written as DNA, the CDR3 is TGTGCCAGCAGCCCATCGACTAGCGGACCTTACGAGCAGTACTTC. This sequence encodes CASSPSTSGPYEQYF. The whole variable domain, remainder taken from reference TRBV11-2 and TRBJ2-7, is EAGVAQSPRYKIIEKRQSVAFWCNPISGHATLYWYQQILGQGPKLLIQFQNNGVVDDSQLPKDRFSAERLKGVDSTLKIQPAKLEDSAVYLCASSPSTSGPYEQYFGPGTRLTVT.

The gene calls are TRBV9 and TRBJ2-2, with D maybe TRBD1 (6 bases). The CDR3 spans 14 residues. CDR1 is SGDLS, CDR2 YYNGEE, per germline. V lost 5 bases to trimming and J lost 1 base, with 9 bases between them. CDR3 protein: CASSLQGNTGELFF. As DNA, the CDR3 is TGTGCCAGCAGTTTACAGGGGAACACCGGGGAGCTGTTTTTT.

This clone was observed once. The V gene is TRBV5-4, the J gene TRBJ1-4; 9 bases are a match to TRBD1. Trimming removed 0 bases from V and 8 bases from J; junction bases left unmatched: 8. The CDR3 is made up of 16 amino acids. Germline V gene sequence: CDR1 SGHNT, CDR2 YYREEE (reference sequence). The CDR3 here is CASSLGFGTGLEKLFF. DNA for the CDR3: TGTGCCAGCAGCTTGGGATTCGGGACAGGGCTGGAAAAACTGTTTTTT. Full variable domain (missing parts from reference TRBV5-4 and TRBJ1-4): ETGVTQSPTHLIKTRGQQVTLRCSSQSGHNTVSWYQQALGQGPQFIFQYYREEENGRGNFPPRFSGLQFPNYSSELNVNALELDDSALYLCASSLGFGTGLEKLFFGSGTQLSVL.

The gene calls are TRBV15 and TRBJ1-1, with D uncertain. The germline gives CDR1 LNHNV, CDR2 YYDKDF (reference sequence). The V end lost 5 bases, the J end lost 14 bases, and 24 bases lay between the germline ends. The CDR3 has 14 amino acids. The CDR3 nucleotides are TGTGCCACCAGCTCCGAGTGGGTTATCCGGTCCTTCTTCTTT. It translates to CATSSEWVIRSFFF.

The chain carries TRBV18 and TRBJ2-5; TRBD1 agrees at 7 bases. V was clipped by 6 bases and J by 7 bases; unmatched bases: 14. Germline V lookup: CDR1 KGHSH, CDR2 LQKENI. There are 15 residues in the CDR3. In nucleotides, the CDR3 is TGTGCCAGCTCTAAGACAGGGAGTGGCGAGGGGACCCAGTACTTC. Translating it yields CASSKTGSGEGTQYF.

The chain couples TRBV27 to TRBJ1-4; possibly TRBD1 for D (6 bases). The V and J ends lost 8 bases and 7 bases respectively, with 20 bases between them. This CDR3 has 15 amino acids. Germline-derived CDR1 and CDR2 are MNHEY and SMNVEV (reference sequence). CDR3 bases: TGTGCCAGCGGCATATCAGGGGTTGAGGCTGAAAAACTGTTTTTT. It is translated as CASGISGVEAEKLFF.

The rearrangement uses TRBV6-5 and TRBJ2-1; D gene unclear. Germline CDR1 MNHEY, CDR2 SVGAGI. V was trimmed by 1 base and J by 7 bases, leaving 11 bases between them. There are 14 residues in the CDR3. The CDR3 protein is CASSYFPLENEQFF. The CDR3 coding sequence is TGTGCCAGCAGTTACTTTCCCCTCGAGAATGAGCAGTTCTTC.

This clone appeared a few times. The chain links TRBV7-9 to TRBJ2-7; D is undetermined. The CDR3 has 15 amino acids. CDR1 is SEHNR and CDR2 is FQNEAQ in the germline V gene (reference sequence). V shed 2 bases and J shed 0 bases, with 11 bases lying between them. The CDR3 sequence is CASSLLGRSSYEQYF. The DNA for the CDR3 is TGTGCCAGCAGCTTACTTGGCAGAAGCTCCTACGAGCAGTACTTC.

The chain couples TRBV12-2 to TRBJ2-5; TRBD2, the D gene given by the table, was not confirmed from the DNA. TRBV12-2 is a pseudogene. The CDR3 has 20 residues. This CDR3 reads CASRLFAGDWVEGVQETQYF. CDR3 nucleotides: TGTGCAAGTCGCTTATTCGCGGGGGACTGGGTTGAAGGGGTTCAAGAGACCCAGTACTTC.

The chain uses TRBV28 and TRBJ2-2; 10 bases align to TRBD2. This CDR3 contains 15 residues. The trim removed 6 bases at V and 3 bases at J, leaving 4 bases unmatched. Germline V gene sequence: CDR1 MDHEN, CDR2 SYDVKM. CDR3 in amino acids: CASSLTSGYTGELFF. Here the CDR3 DNA reads TGTGCCAGCAGCCTGACTAGCGGGTACACCGGGGAGCTGTTTTTT. Filled out from reference TRBV28 and TRBJ2-2, the complete variable domain reads DVKVTQSSRYLVKRTGEKVFLECVQDMDHENMFWYRQDPGLGLRLIYFSYDVKMKEKGDIPEGYSVSREKKERFSLILESASTNQTSMYLCASSLTSGYTGELFFGEGSRLTVL.

This chain connects TRBV19 to TRBJ1-1, with D possibly being TRBD1 (6 bases). The CDR3 totals 12 residues. Germline V gene lookup returns CDR1 LNHDA and CDR2 SQIVND (reference sequence). Between the trimmed V and J ends, which lost 3 bases and 8 bases, there was a span of 10 bases. The CDR3 protein is CASSMRGQEAFF. As DNA, the CDR3 is TGTGCCAGTAGTATGAGAGGACAGGAAGCTTTCTTT.